Presented here are 4 T cell receptor beta chains from one specimen sequenced in a study of technical replicates of blood from a few donors. TCRdb's table, derived via immunoSEQ multiplex PCR, lists solely in-frame clones and lacks some. The repertoire holds approximately 80,000 clones, with 91% as singletons. Sequenced: T cells isolated from PBMCs. Receptors originate from a human donor in good health.

The rearrangement joins TRBV5-5 to TRBJ2-4, with 8 bases aligning to TRBD2. The germline V gene has CDR1 SGHKS and CDR2 YYEKEE (reference sequence). CDR3 length: 14 amino acids. The V segment lost 4 bases and the J segment 10 bases; nucleotides outside the gene matches: 10. Here the CDR3 reads CASSLDPGTSIQYF. For the CDR3, the DNA is TGTGCCAGCAGCCTGGACCCCGGGACTAGTATTCAGTACTTC.

The chain employs TRBV11-2 and TRBJ2-1; 10 bases fit TRBD1. Trimming at V came to 1 base and at J to 6 bases, leaving 0 bases not matched to a gene. Looked up from germline, CDR1 is SGHAT and CDR2 is FQNNGV. This CDR3 has 14 amino acids. The chain's CDR3 is CASSLGDRGNEQFF. CDR3 nucleotides: TGTGCCAGCAGCTTAGGGGACAGGGGCAATGAGCAGTTCTTC.

The rearrangement uses TRBV10-2 and TRBJ2-3; TRBD1 matches at 11 bases. The CDR3 loop spans 13 amino acids. The trim removed 7 bases at V and 11 bases at J, leaving 8 bases unmatched. The germline V gene has CDR1 WSHSY and CDR2 SAAADI. CDR3 loop: CASIGQGARMQYF. The CDR3 bases are TGCGCCAGCATCGGACAGGGGGCAAGGATGCAGTATTTT.

This chain links TRBV11-2 with TRBJ2-7, with TRBD1 matching over 8 bases. J gave up 2 bases and V 6 bases, and 15 bases lay outside the gene matches. Germline-derived CDR1 and CDR2 are SGHAT and FQNNGV. This CDR3 has 17 residues. The CDR3 region has the DNA TGTGCCAGCAGGGCAGGACAGGGACGAGGGAGAGCCTACGAGCAGTACTTC. Its protein is CASRAGQGRGRAYEQYF.